The clone carrying this T cell receptor (beta chain) was observed a few times. Its antigen is undetermined. Trimming stripped 3 bases from V and 1 base from J, with 10 bases between. Germline CDR1 is MDHEN and CDR2 is SYDVKM. This CDR3 region has 15 residues. This specimen belongs to a study of T cells in Graves' hyperthyroidism and ophthalmopathy. About the research overall: Peripheral blood was obtained at initial diagnosis, preceding any treatment.

The study, taken as a whole, reports: Most thyroid clonotypes expanded above 0.001 appeared in blood too.

Using RNA transcripts as the source, TCR beta CDR3 regions were amplified. A set of HTBI primers served as the primers for a first-round RT-PCR of the TCR CDR3. TCRdb ran MiXCR on the multiplex PCR reads and lists one entry per CDR3 protein. The table shows approximately 690,000 distinct CDR3 sequences, with 20% to 25% occurring only once. Ophthalmopathy patients showed a Clinical Activity Score of at least 3, NOSPECS grade of at least 4 and duration under 3 months. Fresh peripheral blood, around 10 ml of it, supplied the PBMCs. This chain uses TRBV28 with TRBJ2-4, with a possible D match to TRBD2 (6 bases). Sequenced: blood. This TCR derives from a man between 25 and 39 years old with Graves' ophthalmopathy. CDR3 nucleotides: TGTGCCAGCAGTTTCGGGGGATCGGCCAAAAACATTCAGTACTTC. It is translated as CASSFGGSAKNIQYF.